The T cell receptor beta chain under discussion was sequenced for a study of tumor and adjacent non-tumor tissue in lung cancer. The library came from three nested PCR rounds adapted from ARM-PCR protocols. TCRdb re-derived calls from the multiplex PCR reads in MiXCR, one entry per CDR3 protein. The repertoire includes tens of thousands of distinct CDR3 sequences, 75% to 90% of them detected once, and 10% to 15% sits in the top ten. Overall study results and limits: In normal lung, the top 100 clones were significantly more dominant than in tumor.

This clonotype was recorded a few times. Antigen specificity is unknown. There are 15 residues in the CDR3. J lost 3 bases, V lost 4 bases, and 7 bases had no gene match. The V gene's germline CDR1 is MNHEY and CDR2 SVGEGT. This sample's RNA came from whole unsorted tissue. Sequencing was done on a sample of lung tumor tissue. The J gene is TRBJ1-1, the V gene TRBV6-2 or TRBV6-3; 8 bases align to TRBD1. This clonotype was sampled from a woman aged 45-60 years with non-small cell lung cancer. CDR3 sequence (DNA): TGTGCCAGCAGTTGTGACAGGGGTGGGTACACTGAAGCTTTCTTT. Protein product: CASSCDRGGYTEAFF.